Below are 11 T cell receptor beta chains sequenced from a single sample in a study of PD-L1 blockade in urothelial cancer. This sample's time point: pretreatment peripheral blood. Assay: immunoSEQ multiplex PCR; the TCRdb copy retains only in-frame clones and omits some. Of more than 85,000 clones listed, around 90% were seen once; the top ten hold 2%. Sequenced material: PBMCs, taken around atezolizumab (anti-PD-L1) treatment. Every receptor here comes from a man aged 55 to 70 with urothelial cancer.

The rearrangement uses TRBV5-1 and TRBJ1-1; D unresolved. The CDR3 length is 15 residues. Germline CDR1 is SGHRS and CDR2 is YFSETQ. The V end lost 1 base, the J end lost 2 bases, and 12 bases lay between the germline ends. In DNA form, the CDR3 reads TGCGCCAGCAGCTTGTTAGGCCGAGGAAACACTGAAGCTTTCTTT. It codes for CASSLLGRGNTEAFF.

The rearrangement uses TRBV19 and TRBJ2-2, with TRBD2 matching 8 bases. The V gene end was trimmed by 4 bases and the J gene end by 1 base; junction bases not matched to a gene: 2. Germline V gene lookup returns CDR1 LNHDA and CDR2 SQIVND (reference sequence). The CDR3 consists of 15 residues. The CDR3 coding sequence is TGTGCCAGTAGTAGAACTAGCGGGAACACCGGGGAGCTGTTTTTT. It specifies CASSRTSGNTGELFF.

The rearrangement joins TRBV27 to TRBJ2-5, with a possible D match to TRBD2 (5 bases). The V and J ends lost 5 bases and 9 bases respectively, with 19 bases between them. The CDR3 sequence is 14 residues long. CDR1 and CDR2 from the germline V gene are MNHEY and SMNVEV (reference sequence). The CDR3 is CASSRDDLGGSQYF. The CDR3 DNA sequence: TGTGCCAGCAGTCGCGATGATTTGGGCGGGTCCCAGTACTTC.

This clone occurred a few times. The CDR3 loop reads CASSPVGRVDQPQHF. The CDR3 bases are TGTGCCAGCAGTCCGGTGGGTCGGGTCGATCAGCCCCAGCATTTT. This rearrangement joins TRBV28 to TRBJ1-5; no clear D. This CDR3 has 15 residues. Trimming removed 5 bases at V and 5 bases at J, with 16 bases between. Germline-derived CDR1 and CDR2 are MDHEN and SYDVKM. The entire variable domain, with the rest obtained from reference TRBV28 and TRBJ1-5, is as follows: DVKVTQSSRYLVKRTGEKVFLECVQDMDHENMFWYRQDPGLGLRLIYFSYDVKMKEKGDIPEGYSVSREKKERFSLILESASTNQTSMYLCASSPVGRVDQPQHFGDGTRLSIL.

This chain uses TRBV5-4 with TRBJ2-1; a weak D match, TRBD2 (5 bases). With 0 bases removed from V and 0 bases from J, the gap between germline ends came to 10 bases. The CDR3 contains 16 residues. Germline CDR1 reads SGHNT; CDR2 reads YYREEE (reference sequence). This CDR3 is CASSLGSASSYNEQFF. The CDR3, as DNA: TGTGCCAGCAGCTTGGGTAGCGCCAGCTCCTACAATGAGCAGTTCTTC. The complete variable domain, with remaining parts taken from reference TRBV5-4 and TRBJ2-1, reads ETGVTQSPTHLIKTRGQQVTLRCSSQSGHNTVSWYQQALGQGPQFIFQYYREEENGRGNFPPRFSGLQFPNYSSELNVNALELDDSALYLCASSLGSASSYNEQFFGPGTRLTVL.

The chain is built from TRBV6-1 and TRBJ2-7, with a weak D call TRBD2 (6 bases). CDR3 length equals 14 residues. The germline gives CDR1 MNHNS, CDR2 SASEGT. Trimming removed 3 bases from V and 0 bases from J, with 9 bases in between. For the CDR3, the DNA is TGTGCCAGCAGTGAGGCGGGAATCTCCTACGAGCAGTACTTC. Translating gives CASSEAGISYEQYF.

The CDR3 sequence: CASSSATGNYGYTF. CDR3 nucleotide sequence: TGTGCCAGCAGTTCGGCGACAGGGAACTATGGCTACACCTTC. The rearrangement joins TRBV6-6 to TRBJ1-2, with TRBD1 matching over 7 bases. After removal of 4 bases from V and 2 bases from J, the junction contained 4 bases not matched to a gene. CDR1 MNHNY and CDR2 SVGAGI come from the germline V gene (reference sequence). The CDR3 runs 14 residues.

The chain uses TRBV7-9 and TRBJ1-2; TRBD1 matches 9 bases. CDR1 SEHNR and CDR2 FQNEAQ come from the germline V gene (reference sequence). This CDR3 comprises 14 residues. The ends lost 5 bases at V and 2 bases at J; junction bases unmatched: 3. The CDR3 is CASSAGQGNYGYTF. The CDR3 DNA follows: TGTGCCAGCAGCGCGGGACAGGGAAACTATGGCTACACCTTC.

V usage is TRBV2 and J usage is TRBJ1-5, with TRBD1 identical over 11 bases. Germline lookup yields CDR1 SNHLY and CDR2 FYNNEI. The CDR3 has 14 amino acids. Trimming cost V 8 bases and J 5 bases; bases outside gene matches: 5. CDR3 protein: CASGGQGADQPQHF. As DNA, the CDR3 is TGTGCCAGCGGAGGACAGGGGGCTGATCAGCCCCAGCATTTT.

The chain has TRBV7-6 and TRBJ2-7; TRBD1 might be the D (5 bases). V lost 0 bases, J lost 0 bases, and 9 bases lay in between. CDR3 length equals 15 residues. Germline V gene data show CDR1 as SGHVS and CDR2 as FNYEAQ. CDR3 sequence: CASSLAPDTSYEQYF. CDR3 in DNA: TGTGCCAGCAGCTTAGCCCCGGACACCTCCTACGAGCAGTACTTC.

The J gene is TRBJ1-1, the V gene TRBV30, with TRBD1 identical over 7 bases. Looked up from germline, CDR1 is GTSNPN and CDR2 is SVGIG (reference sequence). V lost 4 bases and J lost 2; bases outside the gene matches: 4. This CDR3 spans 13 amino acids. The DNA of the CDR3 is TGTGCCTGGAATAACAGGGGAAACACTGAAGCTTTCTTT. It specifies CAWNNRGNTEAFF.